This T cell receptor beta chain was obtained from a study of T cell responses to AZD1222 COVID-19 vaccine. Study-wide results and limits: As reported, nearly half of all spike-specific TCRs target variant regions that are unmutated. Donors were chiefly white British, with a greater number of females, and clonal diversity was perhaps underestimated. In all cases, repertoires were sampled only after the peak T cell response.

Between the trimmed V and J ends, which lost 5 bases and 2 bases, there was a span of 12 bases. Germline CDR1 is LNHDA and CDR2 is SQIVND (reference sequence). The CDR3 spans 14 residues. TCRdb's table, derived via immunoSEQ multiplex PCR, lists solely in-frame clones and lacks some. The data contain 60,000 or so clones, 75% to 85% of them seen just once; the ten biggest clones take up around 19%. As concerns this clone: The antigen remains unidentified. Distinct nucleotide sequences in the sample also encode this CDR3.

The receptor was derived from an adult in good health. The gene calls are TRBV19 and TRBJ1-1; perhaps TRBD1 as D (6 bases). Sequenced here: peripheral blood, sampled on day 0 of AZD1222 vaccination. CDR3 sequence: CASSWGRGNTEAFF. The CDR3 coding sequence is TGTGCCAGTAGTTGGGGGCGGGGAAACACTGAAGCTTTCTTT.